This TCR beta chain was obtained from a study of blood T cell repertoires in COVID-19. In this sample, this clone turned up a few times. CDR3 size: 13 residues. Germline V gene sequence: CDR1 MNHNS, CDR2 SASEGT. Trimming cost V 2 bases and J 7 bases, with 6 bases left between them. The method was immunoSEQ multiplex PCR; TCRdb's version includes in-frame clones alone and lacks a portion of them. The sample records fewer than 250,000 clones, 85% being singletons. The clonotype comes from a man in his forties or fifties with acute or convalescent COVID-19. The sequenced sample was peripheral blood. The V gene is TRBV6-1, the J gene TRBJ1-6; D not resolved. DNA for the CDR3: TGTGCCAGCAGTGAATTCAGGAATTCACCCCTCCACTTT. Amino acids: CASSEFRNSPLHF.